Listed below are T cell receptor beta chains from one sample, sequenced in a study of T cell clones after liver transplantation. Profiled with immunoSEQ multiplex PCR; TCRdb holds only in-frame clones, not every one. This sample has tens of thousands of clones, with 80% found just once. The sequences come from CD4+ T cells from blood, collected 12 months after liver transplant. Receptors originate from a human patient who received a liver transplant. These T cells may partly come from the graft donor. CDR3s include the opening cysteine and the closing phenylalanine or tryptophan. The order of the fields is V gene, J gene, clone size, D gene, CDR3 DNA, CDR3 protein. The D gene is left open where the match is weak. Clone sizes are given selectively: once, few, many, or a class where the clone is expanded.

TRBV19	TRBJ1-2	NA	NA	TGTGCCAGTAGTATAGAAGAAGGGTCAGGTGGCTACACCTTC	CASSIEEGSGGYTF
TRBV6-5	TRBJ1-5	NA	NA	TGTGCCAGCAGTTCTCCAGGTTCGAGAAGTCAGCCCCAGCATTTT	CASSSPGSRSQPQHF
TRBV28	TRBJ1-2	NA	NA	TGTGCCAGCAGGGACAGTAACTATGGCTACACCTTC	CASRDSNYGYTF
TRBV14	TRBJ2-1	NA	NA	TGTGCCAGCAGCCTACGGGACCCGGCCTACAATGAGCAGTTCTTC	CASSLRDPAYNEQFF
TRBV18	TRBJ1-1	few	NA	TGTGCCAGCTCACCCGGCCTGAACACTGAAGCTTTCTTT	CASSPGLNTEAFF
TRBV28	TRBJ2-7	NA	NA	TGTGCCAGCAAGGGCAGGGCCACCTACGAGCAGTACTTC	CASKGRATYEQYF
TRBV18	TRBJ2-1	once	NA	TGTGCCAGCTCACCACCGAGCCTCAATGAGCAGTTCTTC	CASSPPSLNEQFF
TRBV6-5	TRBJ2-1	NA	TRBD2	TGTGCCAGCAGTCTGACTAGCGGTTCCTACAATGAGCAGTTCTTC	CASSLTSGSYNEQFF
TRBV2	TRBJ2-7	NA	NA	TGTGCCAGCAGCCGGGGGATCTACGAGCAGTACTTC	CASSRGIYEQYF
TRBV7-9	TRBJ2-7	NA	NA	TGTGCCAGCAGCCGTTCGGCCTCAGGTTACGAGCAGTACTTC	CASSRSASGYEQYF
TRBV11-2	TRBJ2-7	once	NA	TGTGCCAGCAGCTTTGGGGCAGCCCGCCTCTACGAGCAGTACTTC	CASSFGAARLYEQYF
TRBV27	TRBJ1-2	few	TRBD1	TGTGCCAGCAGTTTCAGACTTAGGGACAGGAGGAGCCCTGCGTACACGAATGGCTACACCTTC	CASSFRLRDRRSPAYTNGYTF
TRBV10-2	TRBJ2-7	NA	TRBD2	TGCGCCAGCAGCGGACTAGCGGGCCACTACGAGCAGTACTTC	CASSGLAGHYEQYF
TRBV7-9	TRBJ2-7	NA	TRBD2	TGTGCCAGCAGCCTAGCGGGAGGTCGCACCTACGAGCAGTACTTC	CASSLAGGRTYEQYF
TRBV7-2	TRBJ1-4	NA	NA	TGTGCCAGCAGCCGTAAAGCAGACAGTAATGAAAAACTGTTTTTT	CASSRKADSNEKLFF
TRBV5-6	TRBJ2-1	NA	NA	TGTGCCAGCAGCCCCCGGACTCTCCCCCCCTACAATGAGCAGTTCTTC	CASSPRTLPPYNEQFF
TRBV28	TRBJ2-5	few	TRBD1	TGTGCCAGCAGTCCAACCGGGACAGGGGCCCAAGAGACCCAGTACTTC	CASSPTGTGAQETQYF
TRBV18	TRBJ1-1	NA	TRBD1	TGTGCCAGCTCACCGGGGACAGGGCCCAAAGCTTTCTTT	CASSPGTGPKAFF
TRBV5-8	TRBJ1-2	NA	NA	TGTGCCAGCAGCCCCGACAGTTACTATGGCTACACCTTC	CASSPDSYYGYTF
TRBV7-2	TRBJ2-1	few	NA	TGTGCCAGCAGCCCCCGAGCGGGACACTACAATGAGCAGTTCTTC	CASSPRAGHYNEQFF
TRBV29-1	TRBJ1-2	NA	NA	TGCAGCGTTGATATCGGCTGGGACTATGGCTACACCTTC	CSVDIGWDYGYTF
TRBV7-2	TRBJ2-7	NA	TRBD2	TGTGCCAGCAGCTCCCACGGCGGGGGGGTCTACGAGCAGTACTTC	CASSSHGGGVYEQYF
TRBV28	TRBJ1-4	NA	NA	TGTGCCAGCGGTCGGGACGAGGAAAAACTGTTTTTT	CASGRDEEKLFF
TRBV7-9	TRBJ2-1	NA	TRBD2	TGTGCCAGCAGCTACAAGGGACTAGCAGACTACAATGAGCAGTTCTTC	CASSYKGLADYNEQFF
TRBV15	TRBJ1-5	NA	NA	TGTGCCACCAGCAGAGATATGAACAGCCGGTGGAGCAATCAGCCCCAGCATTTT	CATSRDMNSRWSNQPQHF
TRBV18	TRBJ2-1	NA	TRBD2	TGTGCCAGCTCCCTGACTAGCGAGTACAATGAGCAGTTCTTC	CASSLTSEYNEQFF
TRBV6-5	TRBJ1-5	NA	NA	TGTGCCAGCAGTTACAGAGGGAATCAGCCCCAGCATTTT	CASSYRGNQPQHF
TRBV27	TRBJ2-3	NA	NA	TGTGCCAGCAGTCTCGTCTTCACAGATACGCAGTATTTT	CASSLVFTDTQYF
TRBV19	TRBJ1-2	NA	TRBD1	TGTGCCAGTAGTACAACTCTGGACAGGGCAAAAGGAGACGGCTACACCTTC	CASSTTLDRAKGDGYTF
TRBV7-2	TRBJ2-3	NA	TRBD2	TGTGCCAGCAGCCCCCTAGCGGTATCCACAGATACGCAGTATTTT	CASSPLAVSTDTQYF
TRBV19	TRBJ2-2	NA	NA	TGTGCCAGTAGGAGGGGAGGGGGAGCCACGAACACCGGGGAGCTGTTTTTT	CASRRGGGATNTGELFF
TRBV7-8	TRBJ2-1	NA	TRBD2	TGTGCCAGCAACCCTAGCGGGAGGCGTATCAATGAGCAGTTCTTC	CASNPSGRRINEQFF
TRBV7-2	TRBJ1-2	NA	NA	TGTGCCAGCAGCTTAGTACAGGGTCATGATGGCTACACCTTC	CASSLVQGHDGYTF
TRBV28	TRBJ1-1	few	NA	TGTGCCAGCAGTTTATTTGCGGGGCGGAACACTGAAGCTTTCTTT	CASSLFAGRNTEAFF
TRBV11-2	TRBJ1-1	NA	NA	TGTGCCAGCAGCCCCTCTAGACTAGAAGCTTTCTTT	CASSPSRLEAFF
TRBV6-6	TRBJ1-4	NA	TRBD1	TGTGCCAGCAGCCTTCGACAGGGCAGTAATGAAAAACTGTTTTTT	CASSLRQGSNEKLFF
TRBV9	TRBJ2-1	NA	NA	TGTGCCAGCAGCGTAGAGTTTGCGGTGGCGAACAATGAGCAGTTCTTC	CASSVEFAVANNEQFF
TRBV7-2	TRBJ2-1	NA	TRBD2	TGTGCCAGCAGTTTTTATACCGGGACTAGTAACAATGAGCAGTTCTTC	CASSFYTGTSNNEQFF
TRBV7-2	TRBJ1-4	NA	NA	TGTGCCAGCAGCTTAGGGAGGGATTATGAAAAACTGTTTTTT	CASSLGRDYEKLFF
TRBV7-9	TRBJ1-5	NA	NA	TGTGCCAGCAGCTTCGGGGATCGAGGGGGCAATCAGCCCCAGCATTTT	CASSFGDRGGNQPQHF
TRBV28	TRBJ1-5	NA	NA	TGTGCCAGCAGTTCCGGGGGTAGGATTAGGCAGCCCCAGCATTTT	CASSSGGRIRQPQHF
TRBV18	TRBJ1-4	NA	TRBD1	TGTGCCAGCTCACCGGACAGGGTTCAGGAAAAACTGTTTTTT	CASSPDRVQEKLFF
TRBV5-4	TRBJ2-7	few	TRBD2	TGTGCCAGCAGCTTGGCCGGTCTAGCGGGAGGAGAGCAGTACTTC	CASSLAGLAGGEQYF
TRBV6-1	TRBJ1-2	few	TRBD1	TGTGCCAGCAGCAAAGCGGGACAGTCCTATGGCTACACCTTC	CASSKAGQSYGYTF
TRBV13	TRBJ2-6	NA	NA	TGTGCCAGCAGCTTAAGACCCACTGGGGCCAACGTCCTGACTTTC	CASSLRPTGANVLTF
TRBV2	TRBJ2-7	NA	TRBD2	TGTGCCAGCATCCAGGGACTAGCGGGAGAGCCCTCCTACGAGCAGTACTTC	CASIQGLAGEPSYEQYF
TRBV5-1	TRBJ1-3	NA	NA	TGCGCCAGCAGCTTGGCACAGGGAGCTGGAAACACCATATATTTT	CASSLAQGAGNTIYF
TRBV7-2	TRBJ1-1	few	NA	TGTGCCAGCAGCCCCCATCCGAACACTGAAGCTTTCTTT	CASSPHPNTEAFF
TRBV5-5	TRBJ2-7	NA	TRBD1	TGTGCCAGCAGCTTTGTGGGACAGGGGATCGAGCAGTACTTC	CASSFVGQGIEQYF
TRBV28	TRBJ2-2	NA	TRBD1	TGTGCCAGCAGTTGGTATGGGACGGGACAGACCGGGGAGCTGTTTTTT	CASSWYGTGQTGELFF
TRBV10-2	TRBJ1-2	NA	TRBD1	TGCGCCAGCAGTGAGACAGGGGCCCCCCTGCCTGATGGCTACACCTTC	CASSETGAPLPDGYTF
TRBV6-9	TRBJ2-7	NA	TRBD1	TGTGCCAGCAGCCGGGACAGATACTACGAGCAGTACTTC	CASSRDRYYEQYF